The rows below give T cell receptor beta chains drawn from one sample of a study of cytomegalovirus exposure and HLA in healthy donors. The data were produced by immunoSEQ multiplex PCR, yet TCRdb's version contains in-frame clones alone and is incomplete. This specimen shows fewer than 150,000 clones; the ten leading clones hold roughly 2%. Sequencing was performed on PBMCs. The receptors stem from a woman aged 55-69 years in good health and CMV-seronegative. Both conserved end residues are part of each CDR3. D genes are given only for firm matches.

V	length	D	J	CDR3	DNA
TRBV5-1	15	.	TRBJ1-4	CASSLGDRSNEKLFF	TGCGCCAGCAGCTTGGGAGACAGGAGTAATGAAAAACTGTTTTTT
TRBV28	16	.	TRBJ1-5	CASSFPQGMGNQPQHF	TGTGCCAGCAGTTTCCCGCAGGGTATGGGCAATCAGCCCCAGCATTTT
TRBV6-5	14	.	TRBJ2-7	CASSGYRELYEQYF	TGTGCCAGCAGTGGCTACAGGGAGCTCTACGAGCAGTACTTC
TRBV6-1	18	TRBD1	TRBJ1-6	CASSEAITGGYDNSPLHF	TGTGCCAGCAGTGAAGCGATAACAGGGGGCTACGATAATTCACCCCTCCACTTT
TRBV6-6	16	TRBD1	TRBJ1-1	CASSYHQGDRVKSAFF	TGTGCCAGCAGTTACCACCAGGGGGACAGGGTCAAGTCGGCTTTCTTT
TRBV4-1	14	.	TRBJ2-7	CASSQASLSYEQYF	TGCGCCAGCAGCCAGGCAAGTCTGTCGTACGAGCAGTACTTC
TRBV4-1	13	.	TRBJ1-1	CASSQTRGTEAFF	TGCGCCAGCAGCCAAACTAGGGGGACTGAAGCTTTCTTT
TRBV19	13	.	TRBJ1-5	CASTEGGYQPQHF	TGTGCCAGTACGGAAGGGGGTTACCAGCCCCAGCATTTT
TRBV7-2	13	.	TRBJ2-7	CASSLDRVGEQYF	TGTGCCAGCAGCTTAGACAGGGTAGGCGAGCAGTACTTC
TRBV6-1	15	.	TRBJ1-1	CAGNPYRGVSTEAFF	TGTGCCGGCAACCCGTACCGGGGGGTGTCCACTGAAGCTTTCTTT
TRBV7-9	13	.	TRBJ1-2	CASSPGSGYGYTF	TGTGCCAGCAGCCCCGGGAGCGGATATGGCTACACCTTC
TRBV11-1	14	.	TRBJ2-2	CASRPGLNTGELFF	TGTGCCAGCAGGCCAGGACTTAACACCGGGGAGCTGTTTTTT
TRBV7-8	17	TRBD2	TRBJ2-2	CASSLVAGGRGTGELFF	TGTGCCAGCAGCTTAGTTGCGGGGGGGCGGGGGACCGGGGAGCTGTTTTTT
TRBV9	16	TRBD2	TRBJ2-7	CASSVGTSGRVSEQYF	TGTGCCAGCAGCGTCGGGACTAGCGGGAGAGTAAGCGAGCAGTACTTC
TRBV28	13	.	TRBJ1-1	CASSGSPNTEAFF	TGTGCCAGCAGTGGGAGCCCGAACACTGAAGCTTTCTTT
TRBV18	15	TRBD1	TRBJ1-1	CASSPQGAPATEAFF	TGTGCCAGCTCACCTCAGGGGGCGCCGGCCACTGAAGCTTTCTTT
TRBV10-3	14	.	TRBJ2-7	CAISDTRRGDEQYF	TGTGCCATCAGTGATACCAGGCGGGGCGACGAGCAGTACTTC
TRBV5-1	15	TRBD1	TRBJ2-1	CASSLADRGYNEQFF	TGCGCCAGCAGCTTGGCGGACAGGGGCTACAATGAGCAGTTCTTC
TRBV5-1	13	.	TRBJ1-4	CASERQPNEKLFF	TGCGCCAGTGAAAGACAGCCTAATGAAAAACTGTTTTTT
TRBV6-4	15	.	TRBJ1-1	CASSEESIGATEAFF	TGTGCCAGCAGTGAGGAAAGCATTGGGGCGACTGAAGCTTTCTTT
TRBV2	13	.	TRBJ2-2	CASTVRAAGELFF	TGTGCCAGCACCGTGCGGGCGGCCGGGGAGCTGTTTTTT
TRBV5-1	15	.	TRBJ2-1	CASSSGVGSYNEQFF	TGCGCCAGCAGCTCGGGGGTAGGCTCCTACAATGAGCAGTTCTTC
TRBV5-1	14	TRBD1	TRBJ1-2	CASSSHRGELGYTF	TGCGCCAGCAGCTCACACAGGGGGGAGTTGGGCTACACCTTC
TRBV7-2	14	.	TRBJ2-3	CASSGWTDTDTQYF	TGTGCCAGCAGCGGTTGGACAGACACAGATACGCAGTATTTT
TRBV14	17	TRBD2	TRBJ2-5	CASSQGLLAGVWETQYF	TGTGCCAGCAGCCAAGGTCTACTAGCGGGGGTCTGGGAGACCCAGTACTTC
TRBV10-3	15	TRBD2	TRBJ2-3	CAISDARGSTDTQYF	TGTGCCATCAGTGATGCGCGGGGGAGCACAGATACGCAGTATTTT
TRBV15	16	.	TRBJ1-3	CATSLGGGRTGNTIYF	TGTGCCACCAGCTTGGGCGGGGGACGGACTGGAAACACCATATATTTT
TRBV21-1	15	.	TRBJ1-1	CASIKIPRRGSEAFF	TGTGCCAGCATCAAAATCCCGAGACGGGGGAGTGAAGCTTTCTTT
TRBV9	16	.	TRBJ1-1	CASTKDYRAMNTEAFF	TGTGCCAGCACCAAAGACTACAGGGCAATGAACACTGAAGCTTTCTTT
TRBV21-1	18	.	TRBJ1-2	CASSKGGQGPLLRYGYTF	TGTGCCAGCAGCAAAGGAGGACAGGGGCCCCTGTTGCGCTATGGCTACACCTTC
TRBV5-6	14	TRBD1	TRBJ2-7	CASSLGQGPYEQYF	TGTGCCAGCAGCCTAGGACAGGGCCCCTACGAGCAGTACTTC
TRBV23-1	16	TRBD1	TRBJ1-1	CASSLPGQGGNTEAFF	TGCGCCAGCAGTCTGCCGGGACAGGGAGGGAACACTGAAGCTTTCTTT
TRBV6-5	14	TRBD1	TRBJ2-2	CASTWDRKTGELFF	TGTGCCAGCACCTGGGACAGAAAAACCGGGGAGCTGTTTTTT
TRBV20-1	10	.	TRBJ1-2	CALAYYGYTF	TGCGCCCTCGCGTACTATGGCTACACCTTC
TRBV19	16	TRBD1	TRBJ2-5	CASSIQMTGGYETQYF	TGTGCCAGTAGTATCCAGATGACAGGGGGATACGAGACCCAGTACTTC
TRBV7-6	16	TRBD2	TRBJ2-7	CASSPGGPFGPGEQYF	TGTGCCAGCAGCCCGGGGGGACCATTTGGGCCAGGGGAGCAGTACTTC
TRBV28	14	TRBD1	TRBJ1-1	CATCKPGQGAEAFF	TGTGCCACCTGTAAACCGGGACAGGGGGCTGAAGCTTTCTTT
TRBV19	16	.	TRBJ2-1	CASSISGRDRRGEQFF	TGTGCCAGTAGTATTAGCGGCAGGGATAGAAGGGGTGAGCAGTTCTTC
TRBV27	13	.	TRBJ2-1	CASSLFRGNEQFF	TGTGCCAGCAGTTTATTCCGGGGAAATGAGCAGTTCTTC
TRBV28	12	.	TRBJ1-5	CASSLGRRPQHF	TGTGCCAGCAGTTTGGGGAGGCGGCCCCAGCATTTT
TRBV11-1	13	TRBD1	TRBJ1-1	CASSLRGGGEAFF	TGTGCCAGCAGCTTACGAGGGGGCGGCGAAGCTTTCTTT
TRBV9	15	TRBD2	TRBJ2-1	CASSVGGRAWNEQFF	TGTGCCAGCAGCGTAGGCGGGAGGGCCTGGAATGAGCAGTTCTTC
TRBV18	15	TRBD1	TRBJ1-2	CASSAGTGAWMGYTF	TGTGCCAGCTCAGCAGGGACAGGGGCATGGATGGGCTACACCTTC
TRBV2	11	.	TRBJ2-3	CASKLSRTQYF	TGTGCCAGCAAGCTCTCCCGTACGCAGTATTTT
TRBV7-2	15	.	TRBJ2-5	CASSWSRRSQETQYF	TGTGCCAGCAGCTGGTCAAGGCGGAGCCAAGAGACCCAGTACTTC
TRBV10-3	14	TRBD1	TRBJ1-6	CAISETGENSPLHF	TGTGCCATCAGTGAGACAGGGGAGAATTCACCCCTCCACTTT
TRBV9	13	TRBD2	TRBJ2-7	CASGGGGADEQYF	TGTGCCAGCGGAGGCGGGGGGGCCGACGAGCAGTACTTC
TRBV5-1	15	TRBD1	TRBJ2-7	CASSPQTGEASEQYF	TGCGCCAGCAGCCCTCAGACAGGGGAGGCCTCCGAGCAGTACTTC
TRBV7-9	15	TRBD1	TRBJ1-4	CASSSTGIFDEKLFF	TGTGCCAGCAGCTCGACAGGGATTTTCGATGAAAAACTGTTTTTT
TRBV5-1	16	TRBD1	TRBJ1-4	CASSLAGTGKGEKLFF	TGCGCCAGCAGCTTAGCCGGGACAGGGAAGGGTGAAAAACTGTTTTTT
TRBV5-5	15	TRBD1	TRBJ1-3	CASSNTGGAGNTIYF	TGTGCCAGCAGTAATACAGGGGGAGCAGGAAACACCATATATTTT
TRBV5-1	18	TRBD2	TRBJ2-3	CASSSWGTSTVGTDTQYF	TGCGCCAGCAGCTCATGGGGGACTAGTACGGTGGGGACAGATACGCAGTATTTT
TRBV7-2	15	TRBD1	TRBJ2-5	CASSFFGTGQETQYF	TGTGCCAGCAGCTTCTTTGGGACAGGCCAAGAGACCCAGTACTTC
TRBV12-2	16	.	TRBJ2-1	CASRLEGLAGDNEQFF	TGTGCAAGTCGCTTAGAGGGACTAGCGGGAGACAATGAGCAGTTCTTC
TRBV6-1	14	.	TRBJ1-2	CASNNPGGEGGYTF	TGTGCCAGCAACAATCCGGGAGGGGAGGGTGGCTACACCTTC
TRBV19	15	TRBD2	TRBJ2-1	CASSRDAGEAYGQFF	TGTGCCAGTAGTAGGGATGCGGGGGAGGCTTATGGGCAGTTCTTC
TRBV9	17	TRBD2	TRBJ2-3	CASSRTSGGVSTDTQYF	TGTGCCAGCAGCCGGACTAGCGGGGGGGTTAGCACAGATACGCAGTATTTT
TRBV27	14	TRBD1	TRBJ2-7	CASSQDRVNNEQYF	TGTGCCAGCAGCCAAGACAGGGTTAACAACGAGCAGTACTTC
TRBV6-1	15	.	TRBJ1-5	CASSEERTNYQPQHF	TGTGCCAGCAGTGAAGAACGAACTAACTATCAGCCCCAGCATTTT